The 30 T cell receptor beta chains below come from one sample, sequenced in a study of CD8 T cells in ankylosing spondylitis. TCRdb processed the 5' RACE reads anew with MiXCR; each CDR3 protein has one entry. This sample has roughly 130,000 distinct CDR3 sequences, with roughly 8.8% found just once. The sequenced sample consisted of blood, either unsorted or a sorted T cell fraction (not recorded which). These receptors all come from a male donor with ankylosing spondylitis or in good health (not recorded which).

This clonotype was seen many times. The chain carries TRBV2 and TRBJ1-2; TRBD1 matches at 8 bases. The CDR3 is made up of 15 amino acids. V was clipped by 5 bases and J by 0 bases; unmatched bases: 5. Germline V gene data show CDR1 as SNHLY and CDR2 as FYNNEI. CDR3 loop: CASSPGQASNYGYTF. The CDR3 nucleotides read TGTGCCAGCAGTCCGGGACAGGCCTCTAACTATGGCTACACCTTC.

This clonotype was counted ten times or more. The chain is built from TRBV7-3 and TRBJ2-2; tentative D call: TRBD2 (5 bases). CDR3 size: 13 residues. Trimming removed 5 bases from V and 7 bases from J, with 11 bases in between. Germline CDR1 and CDR2: SGHTA and FQGTGA. Written as DNA, the CDR3 is TGTGCCAGCAGCCCCTGGACTGGCGGGGAGCTGTTTTTT. This encodes CASSPWTGGELFF.

This sequence joins TRBV18 and TRBJ2-7; D is possibly TRBD2 (6 bases). CDR3 length equals 17 residues. Germline loops: CDR1 KGHSH, CDR2 LQKENI. The V end lost 1 base, the J end lost 1 base, and 17 bases lay between the germline ends. For the CDR3, the DNA is TGTGCCAGCTCACCACTTAGGATCGGGAGCAGTTCCTACGAGCAGTACTTC. Translating it yields CASSPLRIGSSSYEQYF.

This clonotype was seen repeatedly, ten times or more. The rearrangement links TRBV7-9 to TRBJ1-2, with D tentatively TRBD1 (6 bases). Germline V lookup: CDR1 SEHNR, CDR2 FQNEAQ (reference sequence). This CDR3 is 13 amino acids long. Trimming removed 1 base at V and 4 bases at J, with 7 bases between. This CDR3 reads CASSLDRAYGYTF. The CDR3 nucleotides read TGTGCCAGCAGCTTAGACAGGGCCTATGGCTACACCTTC.

This clonotype was recorded many times. The chain links TRBV5-1 to TRBJ1-1; D remains ambiguous. Looked up from germline, CDR1 is SGHRS and CDR2 is YFSETQ. The CDR3 has 14 amino acids. Trimming stripped 0 bases from V and 1 base from J, with 7 bases between. CDR3 nucleotide sequence: TGCGCCAGCAGCTTGGCGAACAGGAACACTGAAGCTTTCTTT. It encodes CASSLANRNTEAFF. Based on the CDR3 plus reference TRBV5-1 and TRBJ1-1, the full variable domain is KAGVTQTPRYLIKTRGQQVTLSCSPISGHRSVSWYQQTPGQGLQFLFEYFSETQRNKGNFPGRFSGRQFSNSRSEMNVSTLELGDSALYLCASSLANRNTEAFFGQGTRLTVV.

The rearrangement links TRBV28 to TRBJ2-3, with 13 bases fitting TRBD2. V dropped 5 bases and J dropped 0; count of bases not matched to a gene: 5. The CDR3 runs 17 residues. Germline V gene data show CDR1 as MDHEN and CDR2 as SYDVKM. The CDR3 loop reads CASSLPGLAGSTDTQYF. The CDR3 DNA is TGTGCCAGCAGTCTTCCGGGACTAGCGGGAAGCACAGATACGCAGTATTTT.

As regards this clonotype: Germline and junction disagree at one end, which may indicate a read error. The chain is built from TRBV7-8 and TRBJ2-1; the D gene is possibly TRBD1 (6 bases). The CDR3 extends over 20 amino acids. Germline V lookup: CDR1 SGHVS, CDR2 FQNEAQ. The CDR3 is CASSRRLGGRDNPSYNEQLF. The CDR3 region has the DNA TGTGCCAGCAGCCGCCGACTTGGGGGCCGAGACAACCCCTCCTACAATGAGCAGCTCTTC.

This clonotype was picked up many times. The chain links TRBV5-6 to TRBJ2-3, with TRBD1 matching over 9 bases. Looked up from germline, CDR1 is SGHDT and CDR2 is YYEEEE. The J segment lost 0 bases and the V segment lost 0 bases, leaving 5 bases of the junction unmatched. The CDR3 consists of 17 residues. CDR3 nucleotide sequence: TGTGCCAGCAGCTTGGGGTGGACAGGGGAGAGCACAGATACGCAGTATTTT. Encoded protein: CASSLGWTGESTDTQYF.

The chain uses TRBV7-2 and TRBJ2-7; TRBD1 matches at 9 bases. This CDR3 comprises 13 residues. CDR1 is SGHTA and CDR2 is FQGNSA in the germline V gene. Losses at the gene ends were 5 bases for V and 5 bases for J; bases not matched to a gene: 4. CDR3 loop: CASSLDRGHEQYF. The CDR3 region has the DNA TGTGCCAGCAGCCTGGACAGGGGCCACGAGCAGTACTTC.

This clonotype has only a few counts. The chain has TRBV28 and TRBJ2-3; 15 nucleotides line up with TRBD2. With V trimmed by 5 bases and J by 4 bases, 10 bases remained unmatched. The CDR3 totals 18 residues. The germline V gene has CDR1 MDHEN and CDR2 SYDVKM. The CDR3 here is CASSPGLAGGWAPDTQYF. The DNA of the CDR3 is TGTGCCAGCAGTCCGGGACTAGCGGGAGGATGGGCACCAGATACGCAGTATTTT.

In regard to this clonotype: A much larger clone differs by one base, so this may be a read error. The chain is built from TRBV27 and TRBJ2-7, with D perhaps matching TRBD2 (5 bases). Germline-derived CDR1 and CDR2 are MNHEY and SMNVEV (reference sequence). CDR3 length: 16 residues. As DNA, the CDR3 is TGTGCCAGCAGTTCAGCGAGAGGACTCAGCGGCTACGCGCAGTACTTC. Translated, it gives CASSSARGLSGYAQYF.

The CDR3: CASSPPPTGNQETQYF. As DNA, the CDR3 is TGTGCCAGCAGCCCTCCCCCGACGGGAAACCAAGAGACCCAGTACTTC. This chain connects TRBV6-2 or TRBV6-3 to TRBJ2-5, with D possibly TRBD2 on 5 matching bases. The germline V and J ends were trimmed by 6 bases and 0 bases, with 17 bases remaining between them. The V gene's germline CDR1 is MNHEY and CDR2 SVGEGT. The CDR3 runs to 16 residues.

There are many counts of this clonotype. The V call is TRBV20-1, the J call TRBJ1-1, with D possibly being TRBD1 (6 bases). Trimming shortened V by 8 bases and J by 4 bases, and 14 bases separated the two germline ends. This CDR3 comprises 12 residues. Looked up from germline, CDR1 is DFQATT and CDR2 is SNEGSKA (reference sequence). In DNA, the CDR3 is TGCAGTTACCTAGGGGGGACCACTGAAGCTTTCTTT. Protein sequence: CSYLGGTTEAFF.

This clonotype was detected only a few times. In DNA form, the CDR3 reads TGTGCCTGGAGCCCCGGGACCGGGAACACTGAAGCTTTCTTT. It specifies CAWSPGTGNTEAFF. This chain uses TRBV30 with TRBJ1-1; a weak D match, TRBD1 (5 bases). The V and J ends lost 3 bases and 1 base respectively, with 12 bases between them. CDR3 length: 14 residues. Germline V gives CDR1 GTSNPN, CDR2 SVGIG (reference sequence).

This clonotype occurred many times. This chain uses TRBV7-9 with TRBJ2-5, with 11 bases identical to TRBD2. Losses at the gene ends were 1 base for V and 5 bases for J; bases not matched to a gene: 3. CDR3 size: 15 residues. Germline V lookup: CDR1 SEHNR, CDR2 FQNEAQ (reference sequence). CDR3 sequence: CASSLVLAGDETQYF. CDR3 bases: TGTGCCAGCAGCTTAGTACTAGCGGGAGACGAGACCCAGTACTTC.

To note about this clonotype: A read error is possible here, since a much larger clone lies one base away. This chain joins TRBV30 and TRBJ2-1; tentative D call: TRBD2 (6 bases). Germline CDR1 is GTSNPN and CDR2 is SVGIG (reference sequence). The CDR3 is made up of 14 amino acids. CDR3 loop: CARTRGGRMDEQLF. The CDR3, as DNA: TGTGCCAGAACGCGGGGCGGGCGGATGGATGAGCAGTTGTTC.

This clonotype occurred a few times. The chain links TRBV29-1 to TRBJ2-1, with D perhaps matching TRBD1 (6 bases). This CDR3 comprises 14 residues. Trimming cost V 7 bases and J 0 bases, with 13 bases left between them. CDR1 is SQVTM and CDR2 is ANQGSEA in the germline V gene. CDR3 in amino acids: CSARQASSYNEQFF. In nucleotides, the CDR3 is TGCAGCGCCAGACAGGCAAGCTCCTACAATGAGCAGTTCTTC.

This chain links TRBV7-6 with TRBJ2-5; 7 nucleotides match TRBD2. Germline V CDR1 and CDR2: SGHVS, FNYEAQ. CDR3 size: 13 residues. Trimming at V came to 6 bases and at J to 7 bases, leaving 8 bases not matched to a gene. CDR3 in amino acids: CASRKAGFGTQYF. The CDR3 DNA is TGTGCCAGCAGAAAAGCGGGGTTCGGGACCCAGTACTTC.

The chain couples TRBV20-1 to TRBJ2-2; TRBD2 agrees at 11 bases. Trimming removed 3 bases from V and 6 bases from J; junction bases left unmatched: 3. CDR3 length: 14 amino acids. Germline V lookup: CDR1 DFQATT, CDR2 SNEGSKA (reference sequence). The CDR3 DNA reads as TGCAGTGCTAGTCGTAGCGGGAGGGCCGGGGAGCTGTTTTTT. The encoded protein is CSASRSGRAGELFF.

Many counts were recorded for this clonotype. The rearrangement uses TRBV6-1 and TRBJ2-7, with a weak D call TRBD2 (6 bases). Between the trimmed V and J ends, which lost 6 bases and 0 bases, there was a span of 9 bases. There are 13 residues in the CDR3. Germline assignment: CDR1 MNHNS and CDR2 SASEGT. CDR3 sequence reads: CASRTTSSYEQYF. The DNA of the CDR3 is TGTGCCAGCAGGACGACTAGCTCCTACGAGCAGTACTTC.

This clonotype was picked up many times. The V gene is TRBV27, the J gene TRBJ2-7; D possibly matches TRBD1 or TRBD2 (5 bases each). Germline-derived CDR1 and CDR2 are MNHEY and SMNVEV (reference sequence). The length of the CDR3 is 15 residues. The ends were cut back, 6 bases at V and 3 bases at J, with 18 bases in the middle. The CDR3 DNA reads as TGTGCCAGCAGCACCCTCTCGGGACCCAACTACGAGCAGTACTTC. It translates to CASSTLSGPNYEQYF.

The V call is TRBV6-2 or TRBV6-3, the J call TRBJ2-7; 7 bases align to TRBD1. V dropped 4 bases and J dropped 3; count of bases not matched to a gene: 9. The CDR3 has 15 amino acids. Per the germline V gene, CDR1 is MNHEY and CDR2 is SVGEGT. In DNA, the CDR3 is TGTGCCAGCAGTTCTGCATTCGGGACAGTCTACGAGCAGTACTTC. This codes for CASSSAFGTVYEQYF.

The CDR3 sequence is CSAGEGRVMYQETQYF. CDR3 DNA sequence: TGCAGTGCTGGGGAGGGCAGGGTGATGTACCAAGAGACCCAGTACTTC. The rearrangement joins TRBV20-1 to TRBJ2-5; TRBD2 matches 7 bases. This CDR3 contains 16 residues. Looked up from germline, CDR1 is DFQATT and CDR2 is SNEGSKA (reference sequence). The ends lost 5 bases at V and 0 bases at J; junction bases unmatched: 12.

This clonotype has only a few counts. The chain is built from TRBV20-1 and TRBJ2-1; 12 bases fit TRBD2. Germline trimming cut 1 base from V and 4 bases from J; bases unmatched to any gene: 11. The CDR3 runs 18 residues. CDR1 and CDR2 from the germline V gene are DFQATT and SNEGSKA (reference sequence). The CDR3 reads CSARGLAGGPIPYNEQFF. The CDR3 bases are TGCAGTGCTAGAGGTCTAGCGGGAGGGCCGATCCCTTACAATGAGCAGTTCTTC.

The V gene is TRBV5-5, the J gene TRBJ2-4; D perhaps matches TRBD1 (7 bases). This CDR3 is 15 amino acids long. The V end was cut by 1 base, the J end by 3 bases, with 11 bases between. CDR1 and CDR2 (germline): SGHKS, YYEKEE (reference sequence). The CDR3 region is CASSLLQGGKNIQYF. The CDR3 DNA sequence: TGTGCCAGCAGCTTGTTGCAGGGGGGCAAAAACATTCAGTACTTC. The complete variable domain, with remaining parts taken from reference TRBV5-5 and TRBJ2-4, reads DAGVTQSPTHLIKTRGQQVTLRCSPISGHKSVSWYQQVLGQGPQFIFQYYEKEERGRGNFPDRFSARQFPNYSSELNVNALLLGDSALYLCASSLLQGGKNIQYFGAGTRLSVL.

This clonotype appeared many times. The DNA of the CDR3 is TGTGCCAGCAGCCTGACAGTGAACACTGAAGCTTTCTTT. Translated: CASSLTVNTEAFF. The genes are TRBV12-3 or TRBV12-4 and TRBJ1-1; TRBD1 is a possible D gene (5 bases). The CDR3 extends over 13 amino acids. V was shortened by 6 bases and J by 0 bases, with 8 bases between the two germline ends.

This clonotype was seen at least ten times. V and J are TRBV12-3 or TRBV12-4 and TRBJ1-2, with TRBD1 as a possible D gene (6 bases). V was shortened by 5 bases and J by 5 bases, with 15 bases between the two germline ends. The CDR3 sequence is 14 residues long. CDR3 in amino acids: CASSEQGPGYGYTF. The CDR3 nucleotides are TGTGCCAGCAGTGAACAGGGCCCGGGGTATGGCTACACCTTC.

A note on this clonotype: This clone may be a read error of a much larger clone one base away. The chain employs TRBV28 and TRBJ2-5; 10 nucleotides line up with TRBD2. In germline, CDR1 is MDHEN, CDR2 SYDVKM. The CDR3 is 15 amino acids. This CDR3 reads CASSLWLAGEETLYF. The DNA for the CDR3 is TGTGCCAGCAGTTTATGGCTAGCGGGAGAAGAGACCCTGTACTTC.

This clonotype showed up just a few times. This rearrangement joins TRBV20-1 to TRBJ2-2, with 9 nucleotides matching TRBD2. Germline V lookup: CDR1 DFQATT, CDR2 SNEGSKA (reference sequence). V lost 0 bases to trimming and J lost 1 base; unmatched junction nucleotides: 6. The CDR3 is 17 residues long. The CDR3 nucleotides are TGCAGTGCTAGAGAACCCCTAGCGGGATGGAACACCGGGGAGCTGTTTTTT. Its translation: CSAREPLAGWNTGELFF.

There are many counts of this clonotype. This chain joins TRBV27 and TRBJ2-1; D is uncertain. V was clipped by 10 bases and J by 7 bases, with 11 bases between them. CDR3 length: 11 residues. CDR1 and CDR2 from the germline V gene are MNHEY and SMNVEV (reference sequence). CDR3 protein: CATSLTNEQFF. The CDR3 DNA reads as TGTGCCACCTCCCTCACGAATGAGCAGTTCTTC.